This T cell receptor (beta chain) appears in the sequencing data of a study of blood T cell repertoires in COVID-19 (dated by TCRdb to 2018 to 2021). Background for the entire study: Samples covering the acute and convalescent phases of COVID-19 were provided by collaborators in the United States, Italy and Spain. HLA class I and class II types, where available, came from metadata supplied by the sample provider rather than from assay-based typing. Nearly every sample came with metadata listing a de-identified subject ID, COVID-19 status, age in years and sex. Samples were obtained from the ongoing ImmuneRACE study (first 160 participants) and from 1,254 subjects provided by 6 global collaborators. The material from the prospective study consisted of cDNA or gDNA derived from T cells, B-cell-depleted T cells, or PBMCs. The dataset comprised deeply sampled blood TCRbeta repertoires from subjects exposed to, actively infected with, or recovered from COVID-19. The repertoires were made available in a free public database intended to serve as a resource for research on the immune response to SARS-CoV-2.

At one collaborating source in Seattle, patients were enrolled during active infection and were followed longitudinally through the course of disease. Each collaborating institution followed its own protocols to collect whole blood in K2EDTA tubes. For TCRbeta analysis, collaborators shipped samples in one of three forms: frozen whole blood, isolated PBMCs, or DNA extracted from either of those sample types. General study outcomes and caveats: The amount of clinical and demographic metadata varied by source and participant and was provided uncurated.

As concerns this clone: Its cognate antigen has yet to be identified. Base qualities are not recorded, but no much larger clone differs from it by a single base.

The immunoSEQ Assay, a bias-controlled multiplex PCR, was used to amplify TCRbeta CDR3 regions from genomic DNA. On the authors' methods: Nucleated cell counts per sample were estimated from amplification of reference gene primers within the assay. To quantify the absolute abundance of each unique TCRbeta CDR3 rearrangement, sequence reads were collapsed and filtered. For each sample, productive Simpson clonality was calculated by taking the square root of Simpson's diversity index across productive rearrangements. TCRdb obtained this table from immuneACCESS and retained in-frame rearrangements with V and J assigned. These tables miss some clones; where compared with another copy, unresolved V genes account for less than half of the shortfall, and the remainder is unexplained. The DNA was the basis for D and trimming; V, J and clone size are from that table. Across this sample there are 300,000 to 400,000 clones, with approximately 88% seen only once. The ten largest clonotypes hold under 4% of the sample.

Taken from cysteine to valine, the CDR3 has 19 residues. The retained sequence is limited to the CDR3, 57 bases, with the frame set at the first base. CDR1 KGHDR and CDR2 SFDVKD were looked up in the germline V gene. At the junction V is shortened by 5 bases and J by 7 bases; bases outside the gene matches: 18. Sequenced: peripheral blood. The chain was built from TRBV24-1 and TRBJ2-7; the junction holds 14 bases that match TRBD2. This TCR derives from a woman in her 30s with COVID-19, enrolled during active disease. The DNA sequence reads TGTGCCACCAGTGTACGTAGCCGGGGACTAGCGGGAGCGGGGTTGGAGCAGTACGTC. The translation is CATSVRSRGLAGAGLEQYV.